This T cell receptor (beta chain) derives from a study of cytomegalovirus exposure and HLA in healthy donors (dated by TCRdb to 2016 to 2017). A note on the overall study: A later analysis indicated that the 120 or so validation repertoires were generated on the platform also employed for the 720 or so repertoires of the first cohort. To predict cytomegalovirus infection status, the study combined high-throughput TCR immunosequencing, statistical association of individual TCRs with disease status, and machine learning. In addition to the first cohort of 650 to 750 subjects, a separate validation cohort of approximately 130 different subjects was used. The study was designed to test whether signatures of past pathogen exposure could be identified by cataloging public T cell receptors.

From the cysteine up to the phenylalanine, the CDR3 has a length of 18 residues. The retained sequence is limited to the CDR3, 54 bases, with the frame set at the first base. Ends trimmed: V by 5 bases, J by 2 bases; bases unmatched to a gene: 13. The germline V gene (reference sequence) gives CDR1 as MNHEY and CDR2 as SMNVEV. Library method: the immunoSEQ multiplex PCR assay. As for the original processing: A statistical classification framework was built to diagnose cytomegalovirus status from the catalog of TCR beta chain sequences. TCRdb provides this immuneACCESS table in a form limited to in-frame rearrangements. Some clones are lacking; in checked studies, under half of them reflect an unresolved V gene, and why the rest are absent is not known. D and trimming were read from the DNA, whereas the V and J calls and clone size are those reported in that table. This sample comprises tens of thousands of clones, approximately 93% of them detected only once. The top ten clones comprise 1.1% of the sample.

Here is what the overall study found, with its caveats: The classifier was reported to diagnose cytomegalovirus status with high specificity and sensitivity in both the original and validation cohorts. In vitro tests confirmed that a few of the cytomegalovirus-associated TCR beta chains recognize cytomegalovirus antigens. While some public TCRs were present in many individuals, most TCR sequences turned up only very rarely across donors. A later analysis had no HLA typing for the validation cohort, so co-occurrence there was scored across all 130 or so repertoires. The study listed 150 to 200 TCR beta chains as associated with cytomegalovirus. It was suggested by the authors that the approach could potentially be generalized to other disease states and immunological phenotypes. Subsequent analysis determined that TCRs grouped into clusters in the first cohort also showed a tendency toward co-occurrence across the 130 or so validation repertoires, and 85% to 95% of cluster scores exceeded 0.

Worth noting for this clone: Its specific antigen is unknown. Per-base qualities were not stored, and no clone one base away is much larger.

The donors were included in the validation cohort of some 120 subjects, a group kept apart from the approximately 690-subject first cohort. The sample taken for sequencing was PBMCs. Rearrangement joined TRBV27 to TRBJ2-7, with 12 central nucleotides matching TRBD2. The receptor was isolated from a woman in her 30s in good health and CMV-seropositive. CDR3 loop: CASSPRGGLAGPPYEQYF. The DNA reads TGTGCCAGCAGTCCCAGGGGCGGACTAGCGGGACCCCCCTACGAGCAGTACTTC.